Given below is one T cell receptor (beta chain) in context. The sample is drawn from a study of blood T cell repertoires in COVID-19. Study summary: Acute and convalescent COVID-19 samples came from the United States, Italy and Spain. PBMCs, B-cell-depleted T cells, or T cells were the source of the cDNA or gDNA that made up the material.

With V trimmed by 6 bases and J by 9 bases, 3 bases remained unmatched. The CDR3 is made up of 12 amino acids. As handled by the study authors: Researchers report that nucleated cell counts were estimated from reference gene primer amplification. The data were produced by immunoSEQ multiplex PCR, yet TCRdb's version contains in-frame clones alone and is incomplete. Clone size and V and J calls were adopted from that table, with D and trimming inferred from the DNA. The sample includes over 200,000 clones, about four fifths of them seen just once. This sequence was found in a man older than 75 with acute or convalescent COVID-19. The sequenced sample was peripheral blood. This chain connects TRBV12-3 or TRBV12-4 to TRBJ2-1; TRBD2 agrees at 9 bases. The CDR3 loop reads CASSSLAGEQFF. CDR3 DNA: TGTGCCAGCAGCTCACTAGCGGGTGAGCAGTTCTTC.